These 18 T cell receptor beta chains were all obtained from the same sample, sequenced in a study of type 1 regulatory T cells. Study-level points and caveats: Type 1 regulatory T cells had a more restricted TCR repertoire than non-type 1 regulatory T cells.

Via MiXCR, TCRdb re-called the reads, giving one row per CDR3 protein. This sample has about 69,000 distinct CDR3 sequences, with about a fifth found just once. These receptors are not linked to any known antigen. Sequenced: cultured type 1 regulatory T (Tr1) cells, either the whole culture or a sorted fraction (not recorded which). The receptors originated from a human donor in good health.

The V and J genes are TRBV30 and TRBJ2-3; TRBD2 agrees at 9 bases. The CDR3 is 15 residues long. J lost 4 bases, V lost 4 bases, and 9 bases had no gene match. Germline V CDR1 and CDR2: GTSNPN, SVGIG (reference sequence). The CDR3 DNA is TGTGCCTGGAATAGCGGGAGTTTGATTCCAGATACGCAGTATTTT. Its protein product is CAWNSGSLIPDTQYF.

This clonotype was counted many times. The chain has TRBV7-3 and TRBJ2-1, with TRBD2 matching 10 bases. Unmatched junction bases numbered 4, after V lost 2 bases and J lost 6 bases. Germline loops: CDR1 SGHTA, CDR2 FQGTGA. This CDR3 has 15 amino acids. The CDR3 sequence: CASSLRLAGVNEQFF. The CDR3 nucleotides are TGTGCCAGCAGCTTACGGCTAGCGGGAGTCAATGAGCAGTTCTTC. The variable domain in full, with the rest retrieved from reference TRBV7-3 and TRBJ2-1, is GAGVSQTPSNKVTEKGKYVELRCDPISGHTALYWYRQSLGQGPEFLIYFQGTGAADDSGLPNDRFFAVRPEGSVSTLKIQRTERGDSAVYLCASSLRLAGVNEQFFGPGTRLTVL.

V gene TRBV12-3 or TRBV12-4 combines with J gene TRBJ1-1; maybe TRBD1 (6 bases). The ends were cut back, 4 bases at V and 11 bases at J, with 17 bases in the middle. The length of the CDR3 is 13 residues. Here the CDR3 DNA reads TGTGCCAGCAGTTCGGAAGGGGGTGAAATTGCTTTCTTT. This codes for CASSSEGGEIAFF.

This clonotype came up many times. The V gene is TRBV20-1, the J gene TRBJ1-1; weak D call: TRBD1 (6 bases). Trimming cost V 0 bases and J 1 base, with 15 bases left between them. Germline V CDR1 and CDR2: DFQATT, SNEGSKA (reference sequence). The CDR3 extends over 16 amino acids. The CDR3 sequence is CSARDGHGQKNTEAFF. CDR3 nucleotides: TGCAGTGCTAGAGATGGGCACGGACAGAAGAACACTGAAGCTTTCTTT.

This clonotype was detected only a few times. The CDR3 loop reads CSASRQIGTGELFF. In DNA, the CDR3 is TGCAGTGCTAGTAGGCAGATCGGCACCGGGGAGCTGTTTTTT. This rearrangement joins TRBV20-1 to TRBJ2-2; no definite D call. Trimming removed 3 bases at V and 4 bases at J, with 12 bases between. Looked up from germline, CDR1 is DFQATT and CDR2 is SNEGSKA (reference sequence). The CDR3 length is 14 residues.

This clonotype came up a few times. The chain's CDR3 is CASSPTTGLNTEAFF. The CDR3, as DNA: TGTGCCAGCTCACCTACTACAGGACTGAACACTGAAGCTTTCTTT. This chain links TRBV18 with TRBJ1-1; TRBD1 might be the D (5 bases). Trimming cost V 3 bases and J 0 bases, with 11 bases left between them. The CDR3 has 15 residues. Germline V gene lookup returns CDR1 KGHSH and CDR2 LQKENI.

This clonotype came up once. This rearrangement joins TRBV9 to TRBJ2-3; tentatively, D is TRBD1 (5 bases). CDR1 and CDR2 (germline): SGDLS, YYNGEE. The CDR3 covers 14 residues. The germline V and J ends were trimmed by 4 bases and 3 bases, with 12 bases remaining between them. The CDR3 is CASSLTDMTDTQYF. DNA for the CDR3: TGTGCCAGCAGCTTAACGGACATGACAGATACGCAGTATTTT.

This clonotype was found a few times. CDR3 DNA sequence: TGTGCCAGTAAATATAGCGGAGCCAACACCGGGGAGCTGTTTTTT. Protein: CASKYSGANTGELFF. This sequence joins TRBV6-5 and TRBJ2-2, with a weak D call TRBD2 (6 bases). Germline CDR1 is MNHEY and CDR2 is SVGAGI. Trimming removed 9 bases from V and 2 bases from J, with 16 bases in between. There are 15 residues in the CDR3.

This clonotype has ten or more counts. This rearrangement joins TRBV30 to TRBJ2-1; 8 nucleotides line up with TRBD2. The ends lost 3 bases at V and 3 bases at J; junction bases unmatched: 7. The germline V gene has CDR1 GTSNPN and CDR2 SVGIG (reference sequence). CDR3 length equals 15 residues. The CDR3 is CAWRSGAGGYNEQFF. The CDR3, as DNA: TGTGCCTGGAGATCAGGGGCGGGAGGCTACAATGAGCAGTTCTTC.

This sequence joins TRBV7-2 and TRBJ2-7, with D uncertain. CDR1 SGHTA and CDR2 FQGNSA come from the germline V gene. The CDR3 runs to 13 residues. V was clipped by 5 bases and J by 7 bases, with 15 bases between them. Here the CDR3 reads CASSLVLSLEQYF. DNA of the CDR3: TGTGCCAGCAGCCTCGTACTATCCCTAGAGCAGTACTTC.

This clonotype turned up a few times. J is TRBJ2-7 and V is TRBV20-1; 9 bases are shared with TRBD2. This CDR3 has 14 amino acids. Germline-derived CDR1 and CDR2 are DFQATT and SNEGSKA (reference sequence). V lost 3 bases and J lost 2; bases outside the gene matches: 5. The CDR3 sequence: CSARLAGYTYEQYF. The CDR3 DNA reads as TGCAGTGCTAGGCTAGCGGGGTATACCTACGAGCAGTACTTC.

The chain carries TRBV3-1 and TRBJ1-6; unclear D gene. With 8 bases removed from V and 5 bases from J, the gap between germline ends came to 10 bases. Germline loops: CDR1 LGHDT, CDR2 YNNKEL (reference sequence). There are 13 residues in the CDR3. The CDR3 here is CASGRAHNSPLHF. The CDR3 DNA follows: TGTGCCAGCGGACGGGCCCATAATTCACCCCTCCACTTT.

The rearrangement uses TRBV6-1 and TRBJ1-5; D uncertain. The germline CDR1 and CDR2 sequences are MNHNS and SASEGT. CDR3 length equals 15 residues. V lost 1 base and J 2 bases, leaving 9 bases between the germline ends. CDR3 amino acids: CASSEEGVGNQPQHF. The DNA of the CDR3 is TGTGCCAGCAGTGAAGAGGGAGTGGGCAATCAGCCCCAGCATTTT.

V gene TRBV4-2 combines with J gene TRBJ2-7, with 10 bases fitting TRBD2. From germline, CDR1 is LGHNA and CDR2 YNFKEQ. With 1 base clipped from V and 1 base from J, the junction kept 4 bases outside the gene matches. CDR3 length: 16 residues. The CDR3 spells CASSQGLAGESYEQYF. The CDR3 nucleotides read TGTGCCAGCAGCCAAGGGCTAGCGGGAGAATCCTACGAGCAGTACTTC.

CDR3 coding DNA: TGTGCCAGCAGCCAAGTTGGAGGTCGACTAGGGGTCACAGATACGCAGTATTTT. This sequence encodes CASSQVGGRLGVTDTQYF. This rearrangement joins TRBV4-2 to TRBJ2-3, with D possibly TRBD2 on 6 matching bases. In germline, CDR1 is LGHNA, CDR2 YNFKEQ. The CDR3 length is 18 residues. Trimming removed 1 base at V and 2 bases at J, with 19 bases between.

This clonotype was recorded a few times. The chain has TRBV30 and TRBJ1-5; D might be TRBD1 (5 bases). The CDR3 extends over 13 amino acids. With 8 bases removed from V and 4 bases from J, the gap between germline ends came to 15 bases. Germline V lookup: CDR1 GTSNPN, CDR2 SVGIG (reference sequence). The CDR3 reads CAMGGTTNQPQHF. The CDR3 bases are TGTGCCATGGGGGGGACTACAAATCAGCCCCAGCATTTT.

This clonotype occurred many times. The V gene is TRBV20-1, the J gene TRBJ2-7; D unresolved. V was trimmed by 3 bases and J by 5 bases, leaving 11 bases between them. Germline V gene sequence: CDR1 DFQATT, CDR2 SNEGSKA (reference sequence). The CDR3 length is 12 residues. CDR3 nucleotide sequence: TGCAGTGCTAGTTTACAGACCCACGAGCAGTACTTC. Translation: CSASLQTHEQYF.

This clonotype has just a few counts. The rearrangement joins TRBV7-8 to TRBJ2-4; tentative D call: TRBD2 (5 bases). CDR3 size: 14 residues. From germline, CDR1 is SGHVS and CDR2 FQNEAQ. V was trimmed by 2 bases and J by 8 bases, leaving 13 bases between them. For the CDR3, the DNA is TGTGCCAGCAGCTTAAAACGGGGAGCCGACATTCAGTACTTC. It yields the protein CASSLKRGADIQYF.